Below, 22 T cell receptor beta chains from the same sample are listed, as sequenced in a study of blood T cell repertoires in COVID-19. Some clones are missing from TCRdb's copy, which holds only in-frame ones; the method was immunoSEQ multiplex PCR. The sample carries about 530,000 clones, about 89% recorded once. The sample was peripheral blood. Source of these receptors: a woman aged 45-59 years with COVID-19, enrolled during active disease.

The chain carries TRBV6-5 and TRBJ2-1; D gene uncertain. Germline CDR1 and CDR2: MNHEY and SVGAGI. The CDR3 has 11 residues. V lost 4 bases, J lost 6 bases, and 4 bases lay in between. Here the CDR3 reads CASSFFNEQFF. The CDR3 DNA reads TGTGCCAGCAGTTTCTTCAATGAGCAGTTCTTC.

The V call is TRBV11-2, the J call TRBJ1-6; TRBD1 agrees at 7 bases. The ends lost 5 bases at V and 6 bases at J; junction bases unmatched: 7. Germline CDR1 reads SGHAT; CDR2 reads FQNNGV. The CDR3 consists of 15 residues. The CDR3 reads CASSTSTGTNSPLHF. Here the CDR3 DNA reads TGTGCCAGCAGCACCTCGACAGGGACTAATTCACCCCTCCACTTT.

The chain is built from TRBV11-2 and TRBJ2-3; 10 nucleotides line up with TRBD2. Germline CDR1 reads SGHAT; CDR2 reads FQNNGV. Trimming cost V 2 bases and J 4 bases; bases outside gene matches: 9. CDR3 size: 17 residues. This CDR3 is CASSLLGSGGGSDTQYF. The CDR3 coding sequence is TGTGCCAGCAGCTTACTGGGGAGCGGGGGGGGCTCAGATACGCAGTATTTT. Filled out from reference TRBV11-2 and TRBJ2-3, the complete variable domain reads EAGVAQSPRYKIIEKRQSVAFWCNPISGHATLYWYQQILGQGPKLLIQFQNNGVVDDSQLPKDRFSAERLKGVDSTLKIQPAKLEDSAVYLCASSLLGSGGGSDTQYFGPGTRLTVL.

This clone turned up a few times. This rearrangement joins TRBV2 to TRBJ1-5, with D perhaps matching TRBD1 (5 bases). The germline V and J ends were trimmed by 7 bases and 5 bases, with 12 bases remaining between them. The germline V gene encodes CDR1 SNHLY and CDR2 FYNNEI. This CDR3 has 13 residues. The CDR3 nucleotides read TGTGCCAGCACTCAGGGATGGGATCAGCCCCAGCATTTT. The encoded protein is CASTQGWDQPQHF.

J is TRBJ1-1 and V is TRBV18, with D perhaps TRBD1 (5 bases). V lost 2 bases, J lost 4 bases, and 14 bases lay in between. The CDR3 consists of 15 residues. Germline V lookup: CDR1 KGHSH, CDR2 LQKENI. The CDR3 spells CASSPLGVMFTEAFF. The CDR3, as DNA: TGTGCCAGCTCACCATTAGGGGTAATGTTCACTGAAGCTTTCTTT.

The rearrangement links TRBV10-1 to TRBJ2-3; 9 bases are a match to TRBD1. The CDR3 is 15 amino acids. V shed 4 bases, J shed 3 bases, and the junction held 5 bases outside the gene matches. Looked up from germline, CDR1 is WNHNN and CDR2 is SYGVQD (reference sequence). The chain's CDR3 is CASSGDRAGTDTQYF. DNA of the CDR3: TGCGCCAGCAGTGGGGACAGGGCCGGGACAGATACGCAGTATTTT.

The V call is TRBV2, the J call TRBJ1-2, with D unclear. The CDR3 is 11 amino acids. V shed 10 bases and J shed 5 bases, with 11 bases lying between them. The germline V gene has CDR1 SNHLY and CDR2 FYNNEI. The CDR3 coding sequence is TGTGCCATTGAAGCACCTTATGGCTACACCTTC. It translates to CAIEAPYGYTF.

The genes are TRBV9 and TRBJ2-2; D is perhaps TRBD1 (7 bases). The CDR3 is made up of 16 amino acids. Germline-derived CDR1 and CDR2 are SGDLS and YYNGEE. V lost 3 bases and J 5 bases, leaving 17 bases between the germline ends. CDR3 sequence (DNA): TGTGCCAGCAGCGCCGGGGCGGGACAGACAACCGGGGAGCTGTTTTTT. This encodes CASSAGAGQTTGELFF.

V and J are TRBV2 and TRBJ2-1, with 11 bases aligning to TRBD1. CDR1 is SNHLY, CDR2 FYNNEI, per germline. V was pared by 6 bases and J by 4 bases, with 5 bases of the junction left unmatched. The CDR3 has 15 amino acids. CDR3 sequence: CASSQDRGLYNEQFF. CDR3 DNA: TGTGCCAGCAGCCAGGACAGGGGGCTTTACAATGAGCAGTTCTTC.

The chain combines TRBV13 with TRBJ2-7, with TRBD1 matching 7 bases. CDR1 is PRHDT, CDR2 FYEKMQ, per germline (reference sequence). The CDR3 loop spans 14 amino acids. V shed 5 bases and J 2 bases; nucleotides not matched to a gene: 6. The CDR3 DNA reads TGTGCCAGCAGCATCTACAGGGGAACCTACGAGCAGTACTTC. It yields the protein CASSIYRGTYEQYF.

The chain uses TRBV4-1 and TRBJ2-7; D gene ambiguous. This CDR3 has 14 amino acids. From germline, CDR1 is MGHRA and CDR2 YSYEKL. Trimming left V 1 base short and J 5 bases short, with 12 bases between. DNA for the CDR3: TGCGCCAGCAGCCAAGGGGTGGCGGCTAACGAGCAGTACTTC. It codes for CASSQGVAANEQYF.

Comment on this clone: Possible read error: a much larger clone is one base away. The CDR3 nucleotides are TGTGCCAGCAGCTTAGTTCGGGGCTACGAGCAGTACTTC. Its translation is CASSLVRGYEQYF. The J gene is TRBJ2-7, the V gene TRBV7-2; D may be TRBD2 (5 bases). The CDR3 covers 13 residues. Germline V gene data show CDR1 as SGHTA and CDR2 as FQGNSA. The V gene lost 1 base and the J gene lost 3 bases, with 7 bases spanning the gap. Full variable domain (missing parts from reference TRBV7-2 and TRBJ2-7): GAGVSQSPSNKVTEKGKDVELRCDPISGHTALYWYRQSLGQGLEFLIYFQGNSAPDKSGLPSDRFSAERTGGSVSTLTIQRTQQEDSAVYLCASSLVRGYEQYFGPGTRLTVT.

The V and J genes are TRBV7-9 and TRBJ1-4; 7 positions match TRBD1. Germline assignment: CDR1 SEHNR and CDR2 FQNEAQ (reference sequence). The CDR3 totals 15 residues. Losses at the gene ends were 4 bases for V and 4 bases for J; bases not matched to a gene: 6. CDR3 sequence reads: CASSSGQLNNEKLFF. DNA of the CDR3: TGTGCCAGCAGCTCGGGACAGCTTAATAATGAAAAACTGTTTTTT.

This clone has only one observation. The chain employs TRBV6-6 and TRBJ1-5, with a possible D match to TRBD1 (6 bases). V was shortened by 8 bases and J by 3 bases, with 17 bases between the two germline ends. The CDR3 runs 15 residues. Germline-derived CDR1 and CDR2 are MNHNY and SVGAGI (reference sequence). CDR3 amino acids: CASGSGGGPNQPQHF. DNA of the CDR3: TGTGCCAGCGGGTCCGGGGGGGGCCCCAATCAGCCCCAGCATTTT.

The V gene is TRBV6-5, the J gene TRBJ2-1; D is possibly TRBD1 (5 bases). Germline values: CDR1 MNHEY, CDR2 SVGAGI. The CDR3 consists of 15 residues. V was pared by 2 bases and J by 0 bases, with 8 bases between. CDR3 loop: CASSYVQVSYNEQFF. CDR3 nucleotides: TGTGCCAGCAGTTACGTACAGGTCTCCTACAATGAGCAGTTCTTC.

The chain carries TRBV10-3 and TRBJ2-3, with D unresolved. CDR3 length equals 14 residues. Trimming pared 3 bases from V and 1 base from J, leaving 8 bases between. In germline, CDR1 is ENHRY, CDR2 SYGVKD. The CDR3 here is CAISDGFGTDTQYF. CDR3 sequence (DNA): TGTGCCATCAGTGACGGGTTTGGCACAGATACGCAGTATTTT.

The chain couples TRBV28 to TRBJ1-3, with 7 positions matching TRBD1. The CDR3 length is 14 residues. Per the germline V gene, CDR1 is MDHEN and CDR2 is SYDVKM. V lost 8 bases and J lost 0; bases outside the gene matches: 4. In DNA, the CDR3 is TGTGCCAGCCTAGACAGGGTCTCTGGAAACACCATATATTTT. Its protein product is CASLDRVSGNTIYF.

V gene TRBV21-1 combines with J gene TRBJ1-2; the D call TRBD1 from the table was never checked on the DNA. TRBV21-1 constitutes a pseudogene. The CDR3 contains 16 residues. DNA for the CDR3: TGTGCCAGCAGCAAAGATCGGGGACGACAGGGAGGTGGCTACACCTTC. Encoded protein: CASSKDRGRQGGGYTF.

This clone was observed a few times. CDR3 in amino acids: CASARQGPGELFF. CDR3 DNA: TGTGCCAGTGCCAGACAGGGACCCGGGGAGCTGTTTTTT. The chain joins TRBV19 to TRBJ2-2, with 7 bases fitting TRBD1. This CDR3 comprises 13 residues. The trim removed 8 bases at V and 6 bases at J, leaving 6 bases unmatched. CDR1 LNHDA and CDR2 SQIVND come from the germline V gene (reference sequence).

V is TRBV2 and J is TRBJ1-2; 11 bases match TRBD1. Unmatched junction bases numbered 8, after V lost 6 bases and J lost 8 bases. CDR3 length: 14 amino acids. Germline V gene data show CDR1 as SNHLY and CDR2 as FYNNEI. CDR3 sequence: CASRYGTGGQGYTF. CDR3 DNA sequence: TGTGCCAGCAGATACGGGACAGGGGGTCAGGGCTACACCTTC.

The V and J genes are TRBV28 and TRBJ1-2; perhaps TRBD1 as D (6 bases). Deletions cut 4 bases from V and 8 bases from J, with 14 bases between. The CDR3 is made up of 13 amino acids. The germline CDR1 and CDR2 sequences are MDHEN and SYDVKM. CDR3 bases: TGTGCCAGCAGTTCCCGACAGGCGAGGGGCTACACCTTC. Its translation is CASSSRQARGYTF.

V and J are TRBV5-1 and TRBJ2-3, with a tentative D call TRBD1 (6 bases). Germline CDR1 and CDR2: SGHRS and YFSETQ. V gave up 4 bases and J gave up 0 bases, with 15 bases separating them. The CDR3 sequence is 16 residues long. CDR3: CASSPINRDSTDTQYF. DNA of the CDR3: TGCGCCAGCAGCCCGATCAACAGGGATAGCACAGATACGCAGTATTTT.